This T cell receptor beta chain was obtained from a study of cytomegalovirus exposure and HLA in healthy donors. Study observations and caveats: In a later analysis, a missense DCLRE1C variant was linked to TCR beta V- and J-gene trimming. The presence/absence work took it that sequencing depth was about the same across donors. Earlier analysis yielded a pattern in which most TCR beta V segments were productive about 90% or about 30% of the time.

This clone showed up just a few times. The antigen remains unidentified. PCR used 60 Vbeta primers and 13 Jbeta primers. Measured with immunoSEQ multiplex PCR; TCRdb has only the in-frame clones, and not every one. The table has roughly 100,000 clones, more than 60% seen once. Sequencing used PBMCs. The sequence came from a man in his sixties in good health and CMV-seronegative.

The CDR3 sequence: CATAWGGRENTGELFF. CDR3 bases: TGTGCCACCGCGTGGGGGGGCCGAGAGAACACCGGGGAGCTGTTTTTT. The chain carries TRBV5-5 and TRBJ2-2; tentatively, D is TRBD2 (7 bases). V lost 9 bases and J lost 1, with 19 bases in between. CDR1 is SGHKS and CDR2 is YYEKEE in the germline V gene (reference sequence). This CDR3 has 16 residues.